This T cell receptor beta chain was sequenced during a study of T cells in Graves' hyperthyroidism and ophthalmopathy. There are 11 residues in the CDR3. Trimming shortened V by 6 bases and J by 4 bases, and 6 bases separated the two germline ends. Germline CDR1 reads SNHLY; CDR2 reads FYNNEI. Among the patients, aged 18 to 65, hyperthyroidism was newly diagnosed and had lasted under 2 months. Any patient presenting with uncontrolled infection, other autoimmune disease, pregnancy or lactation was left out. This clonotype has at least ten counts. Its specificity is unknown. The TCR beta CDR3 regions underwent amplification using RNA transcripts as the source. The HTBI primer set drove a first-round RT-PCR of the TCR CDR3. In TCRdb, the multiplex PCR reads were re-called with MiXCR into one record per CDR3 protein. The table shows around 520,000 distinct CDR3 sequences, with approximately 15% occurring only once.

General study points: Most thyroid clonotypes with frequency above 0.001 were detected in blood. Ophthalmopathy and stable hyperthyroidism were told apart by a 13 V-J model.

The TCR sequence derives from a woman aged 35 to 49 with Graves' hyperthyroidism. The chain has TRBV2 and TRBJ2-5; D gene uncertain. The sequencing input was blood. The CDR3 DNA follows: TGTGCCAGCAGCAACAGAGAGACCCAGTACTTC. Translation: CASSNRETQYF.